A selection of T cell receptor beta chains follows, all from one sample in a study of T-cell memory formation after mild COVID-19. Each CDR3 protein is one row after TCRdb ran MiXCR on the 5' RACE reads. The sample contains approximately 570,000 distinct CDR3 sequences, under 20% of which appear only once. The sequencing input was PBMCs or a T cell subset sorted from them (not recorded which). The receptors were gathered from an adult woman who had mild COVID-19 (a few samples of this study predate the infection). Cell type and time point are not known. CDR3s include the opening cysteine and the closing phenylalanine or tryptophan. The D gene is left open where the match is weak. Part of the rows lack a size; the others show once, few, many or a class for expanded clones.

TRBV6-6,.,.,TRBJ2-6,CASISKANVLTF,TGTGCCAGCATAAGTAAGGCCAACGTCCTGACTTTC
TRBV27,.,.,TRBJ2-1,CASSRYSGSTYNEQFF,TGTGCCAGCAGCCGATACAGCGGATCTACCTACAATGAGCAGTTCTTC
TRBV7-6,.,.,TRBJ2-1,CASSTWGEPNNEQFF,TGTGCCAGCAGCACTTGGGGGGAACCCAACAATGAGCAGTTCTTC
TRBV6-5,few,TRBD1,TRBJ2-3,CASRTGVDTQYF,TGTGCCAGCAGGACAGGGGTAGATACGCAGTATTTT
TRBV7-9,few,.,TRBJ2-1,CASSQGQYSYNEQFF,TGTGCCAGCAGCCAAGGACAGTATTCCTACAATGAGCAGTTCTTC
TRBV20-1,.,.,TRBJ1-1,CSARDGRMNTEAFF,TGCAGTGCTAGAGACGGCAGAATGAACACTGAAGCTTTCTTT
TRBV12-5,few,TRBD2,TRBJ2-1,CASGPRSGGNEQFF,TGTGCTAGTGGTCCCAGATCGGGGGGCAATGAGCAGTTCTTC
TRBV12-3/TRBV12-4,few,.,TRBJ2-3,CASSFVLQGDTQYF,TGTGCCAGCAGTTTCGTGTTACAGGGTGATACGCAGTATTTT
TRBV20-1,.,TRBD1,TRBJ1-6,CSAGTGNSPLHF,TGCAGTGCTGGGACAGGGAATTCACCCCTCCACTTT
TRBV7-6,.,TRBD1,TRBJ2-7,CASSLGGTVLEDPHDEQYF,TGTGCCAGCAGCTTAGGGGGGACAGTTTTAGAGGACCCTCATGACGAGCAGTACTTC
TRBV5-1,few,TRBD1,TRBJ2-2,CASSSRDRGSGELFF,TGCGCCAGCAGCTCCCGGGACAGGGGCTCCGGGGAGCTGTTTTTT
TRBV20-1,few,TRBD2,TRBJ2-4,CSAGGLAGDIQYF,TGCAGTGCTGGGGGATTAGCGGGGGACATTCAGTACTTC
TRBV12-3/TRBV12-4,.,.,TRBJ2-7,CAIARGGAGYEQYF,TGTGCCATCGCCAGGGGGGGCGCGGGCTACGAGCAGTACTTC
TRBV4-3,few,.,TRBJ1-2,CASSQVVQNYGYTF,TGCGCCAGCAGCCAAGTGGTCCAGAACTATGGCTACACCTTC
TRBV12-3/TRBV12-4,few,.,TRBJ1-5,CASSLTLRGRDSAMYF,TGTGCCAGCAGTTTAACCCTGCGGGGGCGGGATTCGGCTATGTATTTT
TRBV29-1,few,TRBD2,TRBJ2-5,CSVEIAGGQETQYF,TGCAGCGTTGAAATAGCGGGAGGCCAAGAGACCCAGTACTTC
TRBV11-2,.,TRBD2,TRBJ2-3,CASSLDSGGAPDTQYF,TGTGCCAGCAGCTTAGATAGCGGGGGGGCCCCAGATACGCAGTATTTT
TRBV30,.,.,TRBJ2-5,CAWRGRGGETQYF,TGTGCCTGGAGGGGTAGGGGAGGAGAGACCCAGTACTTC
TRBV4-1,few,.,TRBJ1-1,CASSQDGVGRRVNTEAFF,TGCGCCAGCAGCCAAGATGGGGTCGGGCGACGGGTGAACACTGAAGCTTTCTTT
TRBV7-8,.,TRBD2,TRBJ2-1,CASSRGLEGMQFF,TGTGCCAGCAGCCGAGGACTAGAGGGGATGCAGTTCTTC
TRBV7-6,.,.,TRBJ1-2,CASSSDGQGSYGYTF,TGTGCCAGCAGCTCCGATGGGCAGGGTAGCTATGGCTACACCTTC
TRBV24-1,few,TRBD2,TRBJ2-2,CATSAVRLAGAPRELFF,TGTGCCACCAGTGCCGTTAGACTAGCGGGGGCCCCCCGGGAGCTGTTTTTT
TRBV5-6,.,TRBD1,TRBJ2-7,CASSSPGQDYSYEQYF,TGTGCCAGCAGTTCCCCGGGACAGGATTACTCCTACGAGCAGTACTTC
TRBV20-1,.,.,TRBJ2-7,CSASAGDMSSYEQYF,TGCAGTGCATCCGCGGGGGACATGAGCTCCTACGAGCAGTACTTC
TRBV25-1,.,.,TRBJ1-1,CASSAGGWNTEAFF,TGTGCCAGCAGTGCCGGAGGTTGGAACACTGAAGCTTTCTTT
TRBV7-9,.,TRBD2,TRBJ2-1,CASSLAPSGLAGGLSYNEQFF,TGTGCCAGCAGCTTAGCGCCATCCGGACTAGCGGGGGGGCTTTCCTACAATGAGCAGTTCTTC
TRBV4-1,.,.,TRBJ2-5,CASSHQDPPGETQYF,TGCGCCAGCAGCCACCAAGATCCACCGGGAGAGACCCAGTACTTC
TRBV30,.,TRBD2,TRBJ2-7,CAGTGTSGRGPYEQYF,TGTGCCGGAACCGGGACTAGCGGGAGGGGGCCCTACGAGCAGTACTTC
TRBV16,.,TRBD1,TRBJ2-7,CASSQSRGQSENF,TGTGCCAGCAGCCAATCTAGGGGACAGTCTGAAAACTTC
TRBV7-3,.,TRBD2,TRBJ2-1,CASSPQRGSSYNEQFF,TGTGCCAGCAGCCCTCAGCGGGGGAGCTCCTACAATGAGCAGTTCTTC
TRBV7-2,.,TRBD1,TRBJ2-7,CASSTRTGEGEQYF,TGTGCCAGCAGCACCCGGACAGGGGAAGGCGAGCAGTACTTC
TRBV7-6,few,.,TRBJ1-4,CASSATSTNEKLFF,TGTGCCAGCAGCGCCACATCAACTAATGAAAAACTGTTTTTT
TRBV7-9,few,.,TRBJ2-7,CASSYDRGEQYF,TGTGCCAGCAGCTACGACAGAGGCGAGCAGTACTTC
TRBV20-1,.,TRBD1,TRBJ1-5,CSAGDSSNQPQHF,TGCAGTGCTGGGGACAGTAGCAATCAGCCCCAGCATTTT
TRBV3-1,few,TRBD2,TRBJ2-2,CASSRLAGVTGELFF,TGTGCCAGCAGCCGACTAGCGGGGGTCACCGGGGAGCTGTTTTTT
TRBV2,.,TRBD2,TRBJ2-3,CASNRQVAGYTDTQYF,TGTGCCAGCAACCGACAGGTAGCGGGATACACAGATACGCAGTATTTT
TRBV7-3,.,TRBD2,TRBJ2-1,CASSTKKTSGQTSEQFF,TGTGCCAGCAGCACAAAGAAGACTAGCGGGCAAACTAGTGAGCAGTTCTTC
TRBV5-4,few,TRBD1,TRBJ1-2,CASRLLGTGGYGYTF,TGTGCCAGCAGGCTATTGGGGACAGGGGGCTATGGCTACACCTTC
TRBV4-2,once,TRBD2,TRBJ2-3,CASSQAASGGTDTQYF,TGTGCCAGCAGCCAAGCGGCTAGCGGGGGCACAGATACGCAGTATTTT
TRBV5-1,few,.,TRBJ2-7,CASSLGLGQGPNYEQYF,TGCGCCAGCAGCTTGGGCCTTGGGCAGGGCCCGAACTACGAGCAGTACTTC
TRBV7-2,few,.,TRBJ2-3,CASSYRFDRGDTQYF,TGTGCCAGCAGCTATCGATTCGACCGGGGGGATACGCAGTATTTT
TRBV4-3,.,.,TRBJ1-5,CASSPDSGLYNPQHF,TGCGCCAGCAGTCCAGACAGCGGCTTGTATAATCCCCAGCATTTT
TRBV7-2,.,TRBD2,TRBJ2-1,CASSLAMTSAHSYNEQFF,TGTGCCAGCAGCTTAGCGATGACTAGCGCCCACTCCTACAATGAGCAGTTCTTC
TRBV6-2/TRBV6-3,.,.,TRBJ2-5,CASSPQAETQYF,TGTGCCAGCAGCCCCCAAGCAGAGACCCAGTACTTC
TRBV5-1,many,.,TRBJ2-5,CASSNQGLQETQYF,TGCGCCAGCAGTAACCAGGGTCTACAAGAGACCCAGTACTTC
TRBV5-1,once,.,TRBJ1-2,CASSKTPEDYGYTF,TGCGCCAGCAGCAAGACACCCGAGGATTATGGCTACACCTTC
TRBV5-1,.,.,TRBJ1-2,CASSLVGQNGYTF,TGCGCCAGCAGCTTGGTGGGGCAGAACGGCTACACCTTC
TRBV15,.,.,TRBJ1-5,CATSRDLEDLGFNQPQHF,TGTGCCACCAGCAGAGATCTGGAGGATTTAGGGTTCAATCAGCCCCAGCATTTT
TRBV7-9,.,.,TRBJ2-5,CASSGRYQETQYF,TGTGCCAGCAGCGGCCGGTACCAAGAGACCCAGTACTTC
TRBV6-5,many,.,TRBJ1-5,CASSYSGPGISPQHF,TGTGCCAGCAGTTACTCCGGACCGGGAATCAGCCCCCAGCATTTT
TRBV6-5,.,.,TRBJ1-2,CASSYDPAVGGYGYTF,TGTGCCAGCAGTTACGATCCCGCAGTGGGTGGCTATGGCTACACCTTC
TRBV30,.,TRBD1,TRBJ1-2,CAWSYRQGYYGYTF,TGTGCCTGGAGTTACAGACAGGGCTACTATGGCTACACCTTC
TRBV11-2,many,.,TRBJ2-1,CASSLRTGTYSYNEQFF,TGTGCCAGCAGCCTACGGACTGGAACCTACTCCTACAATGAGCAGTTCTTC
TRBV7-9,.,TRBD1,TRBJ2-6,CASSLYLQSTGGSNVLTF,TGTGCCAGCAGCCTTTACCTGCAATCGACAGGGGGTTCCAACGTCCTGACTTTC
TRBV7-3,few,TRBD2,TRBJ2-1,CASSLQREASNEQFF,TGTGCCAGCAGCCTCCAGCGGGAGGCCTCAAATGAGCAGTTCTTC
TRBV6-5,.,.,TRBJ1-5,CASRTSNQPQHF,TGTGCCAGCCGGACAAGCAATCAGCCCCAGCATTTT
TRBV2,few,.,TRBJ2-3,CASGRERGTDTQYF,TGTGCCAGCGGACGGGAGCGGGGCACAGATACGCAGTATTTT
TRBV3-1,.,TRBD1,TRBJ2-2,CASSRLQGPGTGELFF,TGTGCCAGCAGCAGGCTACAGGGGCCGGGAACCGGGGAGCTGTTTTTT
TRBV25-1,many,.,TRBJ1-2,CASSDIVGYTF,TGTGCCAGCAGTGATATAGTGGGCTACACCTTC